This T cell receptor beta chain is drawn from a study of response to subunit inactivated influenza vaccine (dated by TCRdb to the late 2010s). Concerning the study at large: Deep quantitative T cell receptor repertoire profiling was used in the study to track responses to a trivalent subunit inactivated influenza vaccine.

V drops 5 bases and J drops 3 bases, leaving 20 bases in between. The CDR3, from cysteine to phenylalanine, totals 16 residues. Only the CDR3 region is kept as DNA, spanning 48 bases read in frame from base 1. Reading the germline V gene (reference sequence) gives CDR1 SEHNR and CDR2 FQNEAQ. Receptor amplification or capture employed RT-PCR. For sequencing, an Illumina HiSeq 2500 was employed. The public reads were run again by TCRdb, first through fastp at Q25 and then through MiXCR, and only productive beta chains were kept. Each entry is one CDR3 protein sequence, shown with its most common DNA and genes. The sample table lists fewer than 550,000 distinct CDR3 sequences, roughly 25% of them with a count of one. The ten largest clonotypes hold approximately 2% of the sample. Overall results and qualifications from the work: It was suggested by the authors that each seasonal influenza vaccination may recruit only a limited number of new T cells.

Of note for this clonotype: Its target antigen remains unknown. No base quality values were provided; no much bigger clone lies one nucleotide off.

Sequenced here: CD4+ T cells sorted from PBMCs, sampled 4 to 6 days after vaccination. Recombination connected TRBV7-9 to TRBJ2-7; the D segment cannot be called with confidence. This TCR came from a man in his fifties who received an inactivated influenza vaccine. Donor details come from another sample of the same person, matched by shared clones. The nucleotide sequence reads as follows: TGTGCCAGCAGCCCGAGCCCCTTGAAGGACGGCTACGAGCAGTACTTC. The encoded protein is CASSPSPLKDGYEQYF.